The TCR beta chain described here comes from a study of a mutant IDH1 vaccine in newly diagnosed glioma. The overall study: Once 4-6 weeks had passed after radiotherapy alone, vaccination started, or it started with temozolomide cycles. A roughly 62% male, approximately 38% female split and a mean age of around 41 years characterized treated patients. Most patients had received both radiotherapy and temozolomide, the prior options being radiotherapy, temozolomide, or both.

Clones were read by immunoSEQ multiplex PCR, and TCRdb kept only the in-frame ones, dropping some. The sample records tens of thousands of clones, about 85% being singletons. On this clone itself: The antigen is unknown.

Looked up from germline, CDR1 is DFQATT and CDR2 is SNEGSKA (reference sequence). The ends were cut back, 3 bases at V and 5 bases at J, with 1 base in the middle. The CDR3 loop spans 9 amino acids. This sample's time point: week 23, last vaccination. Every single dose of the vaccine, 300 ug of mutant IDH1 20-mer peptide, came with topical imiquimod. The sequenced sample was PBMCs, obtained from a glioma patient whose treatment included an IDH1 peptide vaccine. The source is a woman aged 45 to 65 with glioma. The genes are TRBV20-1 and TRBJ1-2; D unresolved. CDR3 loop: CSASYGYTF. The CDR3 DNA follows: TGCAGTGCTAGTTATGGCTACACCTTC.